The clone carrying this T cell receptor beta chain came up many times. PBMCs were isolated from a roughly 10 ml sample of fresh peripheral blood. Germline V lookup: CDR1 LGHDT, CDR2 YNNKEL (reference sequence). The V gene lost 1 base and the J gene lost 4 bases, with 4 bases spanning the gap. The CDR3 sequence is 12 residues long. This sample was taken from a study of Graves' ophthalmopathy and Graves' hyperthyroidism. CDR3 regions of TCR beta were amplified from RNA transcripts. The workflow started with a first-round RT-PCR run with HTBI primers and then moved on to a second-round multiplex PCR. MiXCR was run by TCRdb on the multiplex PCR reads, yielding one entry per CDR3 protein. The table shows under 800,000 distinct CDR3 sequences, with approximately 21% occurring only once.

The sequenced sample consisted of peripheral blood. The clonotype was recovered from a woman aged 18-29 years with stable Graves' hyperthyroidism. Some clones in this sample may be carry-over from other donors' samples. This chain joins TRBV3-1 and TRBJ2-5; D is unresolved. The CDR3 sequence: CASSQVAETQYF. The CDR3 DNA reads as TGTGCCAGCAGCCAAGTGGCAGAGACCCAGTACTTC.